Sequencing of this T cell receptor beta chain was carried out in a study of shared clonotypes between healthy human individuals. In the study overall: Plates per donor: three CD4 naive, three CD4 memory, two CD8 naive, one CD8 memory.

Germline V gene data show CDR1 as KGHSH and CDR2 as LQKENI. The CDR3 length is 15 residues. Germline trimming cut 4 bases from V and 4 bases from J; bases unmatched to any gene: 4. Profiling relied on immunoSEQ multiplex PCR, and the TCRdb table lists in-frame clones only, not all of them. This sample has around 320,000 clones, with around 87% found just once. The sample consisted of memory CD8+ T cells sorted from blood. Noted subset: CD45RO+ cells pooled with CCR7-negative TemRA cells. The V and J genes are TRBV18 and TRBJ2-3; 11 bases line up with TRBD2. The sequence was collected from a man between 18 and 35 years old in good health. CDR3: CASSRPSGGSDTQYF. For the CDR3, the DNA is TGTGCCAGCTCACGTCCTAGCGGGGGGTCAGATACGCAGTATTTT.